A selection of T cell receptor beta chains follows, all from one sample in a study of lymphopenia after photon versus proton radiotherapy. Some clones are missing from TCRdb's copy, which holds only in-frame ones; the method was immunoSEQ multiplex PCR. The data show 150,000 to 200,000 clones, about 88% seen once. This material consisted of peripheral blood, taken from a patient treated with photon-based radiotherapy. These receptors were obtained from a man aged 50-60 years with gastric cancer. The CDR3 runs from the conserved cysteine through the conserved F or W. Each record gives: clone size, D gene, V gene, CDR3 length, J gene, CDR3 protein, CDR3 DNA. D genes are given only for firm matches. A row's size may be missing; if present it is once, few, many or a size class.

NA	TRBD2	TRBV11-2	19	TRBJ2-1	CASSLDGTSPPSSYNEQFF	TGTGCCAGCAGCTTAGATGGGACTAGTCCTCCTAGCTCCTACAATGAGCAGTTCTTC
few	NA	TRBV25-1	15	TRBJ2-5	CASSEWRGEGETQYF	TGTGCCAGCAGTGAATGGAGGGGGGAAGGAGAGACCCAGTACTTC
NA	NA	TRBV5-1	17	TRBJ2-7	CASSSNPRGSSSYEQYF	TGCGCCAGCAGCTCCAATCCTAGAGGGTCAAGCTCCTACGAGCAGTACTTC
NA	NA	TRBV5-5	14	TRBJ1-4	CASSFRGGNEKLFF	TGTGCCAGCAGCTTTAGGGGTGGTAATGAAAAACTGTTTTTT
few	NA	TRBV7-9	12	TRBJ1-1	CASSGRTLEAFF	TGTGCCAGCAGCGGCAGGACTTTGGAAGCTTTCTTT
NA	NA	TRBV10-3	13	TRBJ2-7	CAIREGISYEQYF	TGTGCCATCAGGGAGGGGATTTCCTACGAGCAGTACTTC
NA	TRBD1	TRBV28	17	TRBJ2-7	CASSSHQGVGHPYEQYF	TGTGCCAGCAGTTCCCATCAGGGGGTCGGACACCCCTACGAGCAGTACTTC
NA	TRBD2	TRBV5-1	14	TRBJ2-3	CASSLGDYGDTQYF	TGCGCCAGCAGCTTGGGGGACTACGGAGATACGCAGTATTTT
NA	NA	TRBV2	15	TRBJ2-1	CASSEAGASHNEQFF	TGTGCCAGCAGTGAAGCGGGAGCCTCACACAATGAGCAGTTCTTC
NA	TRBD2	TRBV28	17	TRBJ2-2	CASSLGLAGGYGGELFF	TGTGCCAGCAGTTTAGGGCTAGCGGGAGGATATGGCGGGGAGCTGTTTTTT
NA	TRBD2	TRBV7-8	20	TRBJ2-3	CASSPRTSGSSDWRTDTQYF	TGTGCCAGCAGCCCCAGGACTAGCGGGAGTTCAGACTGGCGCACAGATACGCAGTATTTT
once	NA	TRBV25-1	13	TRBJ1-1	CASSESPGTEAFF	TGTGCCAGCAGTGAGTCTCCAGGGACTGAAGCTTTCTTT
NA	NA	TRBV9	15	TRBJ2-1	CASSVDGLNTGGQFF	TGTGCCAGCAGCGTAGACGGCTTGAACACCGGAGGGCAGTTCTTC
NA	NA	TRBV5-1	14	TRBJ1-3	CASSTDYPGNTIYF	TGCGCCAGCAGCACTGACTACCCTGGAAACACCATATATTTT
NA	NA	TRBV7-9	13	TRBJ1-4	CALRGAANEKLFF	TGTGCCCTGAGGGGGGCTGCTAATGAAAAACTGTTTTTT
NA	NA	TRBV5-6	13	TRBJ1-5	CASSLSGHQPQHF	TGTGCCAGCAGCTTGTCGGGGCACCAGCCCCAGCATTTT
NA	TRBD2	TRBV10-3	16	TRBJ2-3	CAISESRGRKLDTQYF	TGTGCCATCAGTGAGAGTCGCGGGAGAAAACTAGATACGCAGTATTTT
NA	TRBD1	TRBV5-8	17	TRBJ2-5	CASSLSYGTGTQETQYF	TGTGCCAGCAGCTTGAGCTATGGGACAGGAACCCAAGAGACCCAGTACTTC
once	TRBD1	TRBV7-2	13	TRBJ1-2	CASSSSQGTGYTF	TGTGCCAGCAGCTCATCACAGGGGACGGGGTACACCTTC
NA	NA	TRBV19	13	TRBJ1-2	CASSDPGHYGYTF	TGTGCCAGTAGTGATCCGGGACACTATGGCTACACCTTC
NA	TRBD1	TRBV19	14	TRBJ2-7	CASNPGQGLNEQYF	TGTGCCAGTAACCCGGGACAGGGTCTAAACGAGCAGTACTTC
NA	TRBD2	TRBV11-2	16	TRBJ2-3	CASSLDGAGVTDTQYF	TGTGCCAGCAGCTTAGACGGGGCGGGAGTCACAGATACGCAGTATTTT
NA	TRBD1	TRBV5-1	16	TRBJ2-3	CASSLSGQGVADTQYF	TGCGCCAGCAGCTTGTCCGGACAGGGGGTCGCAGATACGCAGTATTTT
NA	TRBD1	TRBV11-2	13	TRBJ1-1	CASSRDRRGEAFF	TGTGCCAGCAGCCGGGACAGGCGAGGTGAAGCTTTCTTT
once	NA	TRBV2	13	TRBJ2-3	CASNRQPPDTQYF	TGTGCCAGCAACAGACAGCCTCCGGATACGCAGTATTTT
NA	NA	TRBV28	13	TRBJ2-1	CASTLQGDNEQFF	TGTGCCAGCACCTTGCAGGGAGACAATGAGCAGTTCTTC
NA	TRBD2	TRBV6-4	15	TRBJ2-1	CASRRSGSSDNEQFF	TGTGCCAGCAGGCGTAGCGGGAGTAGCGACAATGAGCAGTTCTTC
NA	TRBD2	TRBV2	15	TRBJ2-1	CASSPGRGLSNEQFF	TGTGCCAGCAGTCCCGGTCGGGGACTATCCAATGAGCAGTTCTTC
NA	TRBD2	TRBV18	16	TRBJ2-1	CASSPPSGRARNEQFF	TGTGCCAGCTCACCACCTAGCGGGAGGGCCCGTAATGAGCAGTTCTTC